These T cell receptor beta chains were read from a single sample in a study of shared clonotypes between healthy human individuals. Data came from immunoSEQ multiplex PCR; TCRdb stores just in-frame clones and leaves some out. The repertoire holds about 1.9 million clones, approximately 92% seen once, with over 1.5% in the top ten. Material for sequencing was naive CD8+ T cells from PBMCs. Receptors originate from a man in his late teens or twenties in good health. Some clones in this sample may be carry-over from other donors' samples. Both conserved end residues are part of each CDR3. A D gene is named only where the DNA matches it firmly. A clone size is listed for some rows: how often the clone was seen (once, few, many), or a class if it is expanded.

j_call,clone_size,d_call,v_call,cdr3_nt,cdr3_aa
TRBJ1-5,-,-,TRBV28,TGTGCCAGCAGTTTATTTCGGGGAACTCAGCCCCAGCATTTT,CASSLFRGTQPQHF
TRBJ1-2,once,-,TRBV15,TGTGCCACCAGCAGAGCGGGGCAGGCTAACTATGGCTACACCTTC,CATSRAGQANYGYTF
TRBJ2-2,-,-,TRBV27,TGTGCCAGCAGCTTCAACACCGGGGAGCTGTTTTTT,CASSFNTGELFF
TRBJ2-7,-,TRBD1,TRBV7-6,TGTGCCAGCAGCTCACAGGGGGAGGAAGGATACGAGCAGTACTTC,CASSSQGEEGYEQYF
TRBJ1-4,once,-,TRBV6-5,TGTGCCAGCAGCCAGGCCTATAAAGAAAAACTGTTTTTT,CASSQAYKEKLFF
TRBJ2-1,-,-,TRBV5-6,TGTGCCAGCAGCTTTACGGAAAATGAGCAGTTCTTC,CASSFTENEQFF
TRBJ2-5,-,-,TRBV15,TGTGCCACCAGCAGACGCCGTCCAAAGGAGAGGGGAGAGACCCAGTACTTC,CATSRRRPKERGETQYF
TRBJ1-2,-,-,TRBV11-2,TGTGCCAGCAGCTTGAAACGGGACCCCCCGTGGCGCTACACCTTC,CASSLKRDPPWRYTF
TRBJ2-1,-,-,TRBV7-3,TGTGCCAGCAGCTACGGGAGAAATGAGCAGTTCTTC,CASSYGRNEQFF
TRBJ2-3,-,TRBD2,TRBV27,TGTGCCAGCACCCCGATTCGACTAGCGGGAGTCACAGATACGCAGTATTTT,CASTPIRLAGVTDTQYF
TRBJ1-1,-,-,TRBV5-5,TGTGCCAGCAGCCCGGGGACCTCAGGAGCTTTCTTT,CASSPGTSGAFF
TRBJ2-7,-,-,TRBV7-8,TGTGCCAGCAGCTTAGCGATAAGTCTGGGGGCAGGGCCCTACGAGCAGTACTTC,CASSLAISLGAGPYEQYF
TRBJ2-1,-,-,TRBV27,TGTGCCAGCAGTTCCTGGGCTAGGTCATACAATGAGCAGTTCTTC,CASSSWARSYNEQFF
TRBJ1-5,-,-,TRBV6-5,TGTGCCAGCAGCCCCCATGGCAATCAGCCCCAGCATTTT,CASSPHGNQPQHF
TRBJ2-3,-,-,TRBV11-1,TGTGCCAGCAGCCCCCCCGGCAGGTCCACAGATACGCAGTATTTT,CASSPPGRSTDTQYF
TRBJ2-5,-,TRBD2,TRBV11-2,TGTGCCAGCAGCTTAGAAGGCGGGAGGGCCCTCGGAGAGACCCAGTACTTC,CASSLEGGRALGETQYF
TRBJ1-1,-,TRBD1,TRBV9,TGTGCCAGCAGCGCAGGGGACAGGGGCCACGAAGCTTTCTTT,CASSAGDRGHEAFF
TRBJ2-3,-,-,TRBV30,TGTGCCTGGAGTGTATTTGGTATGAGCCCCGGAGATACGCAGTATTTT,CAWSVFGMSPGDTQYF
TRBJ2-3,-,TRBD2,TRBV5-6,TGTGCCAGCAGACTAGCGGGAGTTTTAGATACGCAGTATTTT,CASRLAGVLDTQYF
TRBJ2-7,-,-,TRBV5-1,TGCGCCAGCAGCTGGACGGCGGGGACTTACGAGCAGTACTTC,CASSWTAGTYEQYF
TRBJ1-2,-,TRBD1,TRBV29-1,TGCAGCGCACCCGGGACAGGGGGAGGCTACACCTTC,CSAPGTGGGYTF
TRBJ2-5,-,TRBD2,TRBV6-5,TGTGCCAGCAGTTACTCGACCGGGAGGGGCGGGACCCAGTACTTC,CASSYSTGRGGTQYF
TRBJ1-5,-,-,TRBV27,TGTGCCAGCAGCAACGGGTGGAGTCAGCCCCAGCATTTT,CASSNGWSQPQHF
TRBJ2-2,-,TRBD1,TRBV4-2,TGTGCCAGCAGCCAGGGACAGGGGACCGACACCGGGGAGCTGTTTTTT,CASSQGQGTDTGELFF
TRBJ2-1,-,TRBD2,TRBV7-9,TGTGCCAGCAGCCCCGGGACTAGCGGGAGCAGAACGTACAATGAGCAGTTCTTC,CASSPGTSGSRTYNEQFF
TRBJ2-7,-,TRBD2,TRBV7-9,TGTGCCAGCAGCCTGTTTGGGGGACGCGGGGGACCCTACGAGCAGTACTTC,CASSLFGGRGGPYEQYF
TRBJ2-7,-,-,TRBV12-1,TGTGCCAGCAGCCCGCCGCTAGCTGACTACGAGCAGTACTTC,CASSPPLADYEQYF
TRBJ2-7,-,TRBD2,TRBV7-8,TGTGCCAGCAGCTTAGCGTTATTTGGATCAGCGGGGACCTACGAGCAGTACTTC,CASSLALFGSAGTYEQYF
TRBJ2-1,few,TRBD2,TRBV9,TGTGCCAGCTCTCCGGGGGGAGGTTCCTACAATGAGCAGTTCTTC,CASSPGGGSYNEQFF
TRBJ2-7,-,-,TRBV7-9,TGTGCCAGCAGCTCGCCGGACGGGGGAGAGCAGTACTTC,CASSSPDGGEQYF
TRBJ2-3,once,-,TRBV5-7,TGTGCCAGCAGCTTAACGGACCCCCCAGTGGCAGATACGCAGTATTTT,CASSLTDPPVADTQYF
TRBJ1-5,-,-,TRBV27,TGTGCCAGCAGTTACAGGGTGGGTCAGCCCCAGCATTTT,CASSYRVGQPQHF
TRBJ2-3,once,TRBD2,TRBV9,TGTGCCAGCAGCGTAGAAGGTGGGGGGGACCTCACAGATACGCAGTATTTT,CASSVEGGGDLTDTQYF
TRBJ2-7,once,-,TRBV28,TGTGCCAGCAGTTTAGGCGGGAACGAGCAGTACTTC,CASSLGGNEQYF
TRBJ2-1,-,TRBD2,TRBV9,TGTGCCAGCAGCGTAGGTCTAGCGGGAGCTTGGGAGCAGTTCTTC,CASSVGLAGAWEQFF
TRBJ2-2,-,-,TRBV28,TGTGCCAGCAGCCCCCCAGCAGCCAGTTCCGGGGAGCTGTTTTTT,CASSPPAASSGELFF
TRBJ1-3,-,-,TRBV30,TGTGCCTGGAGTGTATCGAGGGGTCGCACTGGAAACACCATATATTTT,CAWSVSRGRTGNTIYF
TRBJ1-1,-,TRBD1,TRBV11-2,TGTGCCAGCAACAACAGGGGGACTGAAGCTTTCTTT,CASNNRGTEAFF
TRBJ1-1,-,-,TRBV28,TGTGCCAGCAGTTTTGCGGTCGGGAACACTGAAGCTTTCTTT,CASSFAVGNTEAFF
TRBJ2-7,-,-,TRBV19,TGTGCCAGTAGTGCGAACAGGGCCTCCTTGTCCGGCGAGCAGTACTTC,CASSANRASLSGEQYF
TRBJ2-7,-,TRBD1,TRBV11-3,TGTGCCAGCAGCTCCGACCGGGACAGGGCTGGCGAGCAGTACTTC,CASSSDRDRAGEQYF
TRBJ2-7,-,-,TRBV28,TGTGCCAGCAGTTTATTGTCGGGAGTTGGCTACGAGCAGTACTTC,CASSLLSGVGYEQYF
TRBJ2-1,-,-,TRBV13,TGTGCCAGCAGCCCACACTCCGAGTGGAATGAGCAGTTCTTC,CASSPHSEWNEQFF
TRBJ1-5,-,-,TRBV19,TGTGCCAGTAGTTTTGGGGGGGGTCAGCCCCAGCATTTT,CASSFGGGQPQHF
TRBJ2-1,once,-,TRBV7-9,TGTGCCAGCAGCTCATCTTATACCTACAATGAGCAGTTCTTC,CASSSSYTYNEQFF
TRBJ1-3,-,-,TRBV28,TGTGCCAGCAGTTCGGACGAGCCTGGGGGGTATTTT,CASSSDEPGGYF
TRBJ1-1,-,-,TRBV27,TGTGCCAGCAGTTTTCAGAGGGTAGAAGGGTACACTGAAGCTTTCTTT,CASSFQRVEGYTEAFF
TRBJ2-1,-,TRBD2,TRBV27,TGTGCCAGCAGTTTAATCCCGGCTAGCGGGATGATAAATGAGCAGTTCTTC,CASSLIPASGMINEQFF
TRBJ2-1,-,-,TRBV19,TGTGCCACTGGGGGAGCATTCTACAATGAGCAGTTCTTC,CATGGAFYNEQFF
TRBJ2-2,-,TRBD2,TRBV6-6,TGTGCCAGCAGTATTAGGACTAGCGGGGCCACCGGGGAGCTGTTTTTT,CASSIRTSGATGELFF
TRBJ2-3,-,TRBD2,TRBV7-9,TGTGCCAGCAGCCCCCCCGAGCGGGAGGCCAGCACAGATACGCAGTATTTT,CASSPPEREASTDTQYF
TRBJ2-5,-,-,TRBV28,TGTGCCAGCCCATTTATCAGGCAGTACTTC,CASPFIRQYF
TRBJ2-7,-,TRBD1,TRBV6-5,TGTGCCAGCGGTCGCGCCAGGGGGTTTCTCGAGCAGTACTTC,CASGRARGFLEQYF
TRBJ1-1,-,-,TRBV7-3,TGTGCCAGCAGCATCCCTAGCGGGGGAGGTAACACTGAAGCTTTCTTT,CASSIPSGGGNTEAFF
TRBJ1-1,-,TRBD1,TRBV5-1,TGCGCCAGCAGCTTGGTTAGCCGGGACAGGAGCGCCGGGGGGAACACTGAAGCTTTCTTT,CASSLVSRDRSAGGNTEAFF
TRBJ2-1,-,TRBD2,TRBV11-2,TGTGCCAGCAGCTTATTTCCAGCGGGAGGGGACAATGAGCAGTTCTTC,CASSLFPAGGDNEQFF
TRBJ2-5,-,-,TRBV21-1,TGTGCCAGCAGCAAACAGTGGTCGCGTCGAGAGACCCAGTACTTC,CASSKQWSRRETQYF
TRBJ2-4,-,-,TRBV5-4,TGTGCCAGCAGCTTCGGACAGACCCTAGCCAAAAACATTCAGTACTTC,CASSFGQTLAKNIQYF
TRBJ1-1,few,TRBD1,TRBV30,TGTGCCTGGAGGGACAGGGGGGAAATAAGAGCTTTCTTT,CAWRDRGEIRAFF